This TCR beta chain was captured by sequencing in a study of cytomegalovirus exposure and HLA in healthy donors. Study-wide context: An earlier analysis identified under 130 million unique TCR beta sequences in 150 million to 200 million T cells. Broader study findings: In an earlier analysis, productive rearrangement rates for most beta V segments clustered near 87% or 30%. After further analysis at a later stage, 16,951 TCR beta sequences were associated with HLA alleles at 0.05 false discovery rate.

The trim removed 4 bases at V and 5 bases at J, leaving 10 bases unmatched. Germline assignment: CDR1 SGDLS and CDR2 YYNGEE. This CDR3 has 17 residues. Both 60 Vbeta primers and 13 Jbeta primers went into the PCR. Profiling relied on immunoSEQ multiplex PCR, and the TCRdb table lists in-frame clones only, not all of them. The sample contains about 110,000 clones, about three quarters of which appear only once. A remark on this clone: The antigen is not known.

The sequence was obtained from a female donor in good health and CMV-seropositive. Material: PBMCs. The V call is TRBV9, the J call TRBJ2-5, with 14 bases that match TRBD2. Written as DNA, the CDR3 is TGTGCCAGCAGCAAGGGACTAGCGGGAGAGTCGCGGGAGACCCAGTACTTC. Its protein product is CASSKGLAGESRETQYF.